Presented here are 25 T cell receptor beta chains from one specimen sequenced in a study of Graves' ophthalmopathy and Graves' hyperthyroidism. RNA transcripts provided the template for amplifying TCR beta CDR3 regions. HTBI primers were employed in first-round RT-PCR, then a second-round multiplex PCR followed. MiXCR, run by TCRdb on the multiplex PCR reads, gives a single entry per CDR3 protein. The data hold hundreds of thousands of distinct CDR3 sequences, with under 15% observed a single time. The sequencing sample was made of blood. The source is a woman between 25 and 40 years old with Graves' ophthalmopathy.

The sample holds many counts of this clonotype. The genes are TRBV7-8 and TRBJ2-2, with D unclear. Trimming took 2 bases from V and 7 from J, leaving 5 bases between them. Germline V gene sequence: CDR1 SGHVS, CDR2 FQNEAQ. The CDR3 extends over 12 amino acids. The CDR3 DNA reads as TGTGCCAGCAGCTTACTGGTCGGGGAGCTGTTTTTT. Encoded protein: CASSLLVGELFF.

This clonotype was recorded a few times. The rearrangement uses TRBV7-3 and TRBJ1-5; D is perhaps TRBD1 (5 bases). CDR1 is SGHTA, CDR2 FQGTGA, per germline. Deletions cut 5 bases from V and 6 bases from J, with 14 bases between. The CDR3 has 14 amino acids. The CDR3 region is CASSPSRGIQPQHF. CDR3 bases: TGTGCCAGCAGCCCGAGCCGGGGGATTCAGCCCCAGCATTTT. Variable domain in full (rest from reference TRBV7-3 and TRBJ1-5): GAGVSQTPSNKVTEKGKYVELRCDPISGHTALYWYRQSLGQGPEFLIYFQGTGAADDSGLPNDRFFAVRPEGSVSTLKIQRTERGDSAVYLCASSPSRGIQPQHFGDGTRLSIL.

In this sample, this clonotype turned up many times. This chain joins TRBV28 and TRBJ1-6; D not certain. The ends were cut back, 4 bases at V and 7 bases at J, with 8 bases in the middle. The CDR3 covers 13 residues. The germline V gene has CDR1 MDHEN and CDR2 SYDVKM. CDR3 sequence reads: CASSSDVNSPLHF. CDR3 in DNA: TGTGCCAGCAGTTCCGATGTAAATTCACCCCTCCACTTT.

J is TRBJ2-5 and V is TRBV24-1; D is possibly TRBD2 (6 bases). This CDR3 has 15 residues. Germline V gene lookup returns CDR1 KGHDR and CDR2 SFDVKD. The V gene lost 4 bases and the J gene lost 1 base, with 12 bases spanning the gap. The CDR3 DNA follows: TGTGCCACCAGTGAGCAGGGAGGTCCCCAAGAGACCCAGTACTTC. Its translation is CATSEQGGPQETQYF.

This clonotype was seen more than once but under ten times. CDR3 sequence: CASSPQGSIEFGYTF. Here the CDR3 DNA reads TGCGCCAGCAGCCCCCAGGGGAGTATAGAGTTCGGCTACACCTTC. The chain recombines TRBV5-1 with TRBJ1-2; possibly TRBD1 for D (6 bases). CDR1 is SGHRS and CDR2 is YFSETQ in the germline V gene. V was shortened by 4 bases and J by 8 bases, with 21 bases between the two germline ends. The CDR3 length is 15 residues.

V usage is TRBV28 and J usage is TRBJ2-3; possibly TRBD1 for D (6 bases). The ends were cut back, 3 bases at V and 2 bases at J, with 15 bases in the middle. CDR1 and CDR2 from the germline V gene are MDHEN and SYDVKM. This CDR3 region has 16 residues. The CDR3 DNA reads as TGTGCCAGCAGTTTTTGGGCAGGGGAATTCACAGATACGCAGTATTTT. Translation gives CASSFWAGEFTDTQYF. The full variable domain, its missing parts supplied by reference TRBV28 and TRBJ2-3, is DVKVTQSSRYLVKRTGEKVFLECVQDMDHENMFWYRQDPGLGLRLIYFSYDVKMKEKGDIPEGYSVSREKKERFSLILESASTNQTSMYLCASSFWAGEFTDTQYFGPGTRLTVL.

This clonotype was seen many times. The J gene is TRBJ2-7, the V gene TRBV7-7; tentatively, D is TRBD2 (7 bases). The germline V gene has CDR1 SSHAT and CDR2 FNYEAQ (reference sequence). This CDR3 has 13 amino acids. CDR3 loop: CADQGGVSYEQYF. For the CDR3, the DNA is TGTGCTGACCAAGGGGGGGTATCCTACGAGCAGTACTTC. Together with reference TRBV7-7 and TRBJ2-7, the CDR3 gives the full variable domain: GAGVSQSPRYKVTKRGQDVTLRCDPISSHATLYWYQQALGQGPEFLTYFNYEAQPDKSGLPSDRFSAERPEGSISTLTIQRTEQRDSAMYRCADQGGVSYEQYFGPGTRLTVT.

This clonotype came up a few times. CDR3 amino acids: CASSQRSRALAIREQYF. The CDR3 bases are TGCGCCAGCAGCCAAAGAAGCCGCGCCCTAGCTATCCGCGAGCAGTACTTC. The chain uses TRBV4-1 and TRBJ2-7, with D possibly being TRBD2 (5 bases). V was cut by 2 bases and J by 6 bases, with 23 bases left in between. This CDR3 has 17 residues. CDR1 is MGHRA, CDR2 YSYEKL, per germline.

In its sample, this clonotype was seen many times. This sequence joins TRBV11-2 and TRBJ2-5; D not resolved. Looked up from germline, CDR1 is SGHAT and CDR2 is FQNNGV. The CDR3 is 15 residues long. V lost 5 bases to trimming and J lost 0 bases, with 13 bases between them. The CDR3 coding sequence is TGTGCCAGCAGCCTAATTGGGCGGAACCAAGAGACCCAGTACTTC. Translated: CASSLIGRNQETQYF.

The chain recombines TRBV28 with TRBJ2-7, with 8 bases lining up with TRBD1. Germline CDR1 is MDHEN and CDR2 is SYDVKM. CDR3 length: 14 amino acids. V lost 7 bases and J lost 0; bases outside the gene matches: 5. The CDR3 bases are TGTGCCAGCACTTACCAGGGGGCCTCCTACGAGCAGTACTTC. Translated: CASTYQGASYEQYF.

There are many counts of this clonotype. The chain uses TRBV15 and TRBJ1-1; unclear D gene. Trimming shortened V by 4 bases and J by 1 base, and 10 bases separated the two germline ends. The CDR3 consists of 14 residues. Germline CDR1 is LNHNV and CDR2 is YYDKDF (reference sequence). The CDR3 loop reads CATSKGKKNTEAFF. The CDR3 DNA sequence: TGTGCCACCAGCAAGGGAAAGAAGAACACTGAAGCTTTCTTT. Complete variable domain (other parts from reference TRBV15 and TRBJ1-1): DAMVIQNPRYQVTQFGKPVTLSCSQTLNHNVMYWYQQKSSQAPKLLFHYYDKDFNNEADTPDNFQSRRPNTSFCFLDIRSPGLGDTAMYLCATSKGKKNTEAFFGQGTRLTVV.

This chain connects TRBV7-9 to TRBJ1-5; D is unresolved. V was shortened by 3 bases and J by 6 bases, with 12 bases between the two germline ends. The CDR3 covers 14 residues. Germline V gives CDR1 SEHNR, CDR2 FQNEAQ (reference sequence). The CDR3 DNA follows: TGTGCCAGCAGCTTCGGCTCGCCGCTTCAGCCCCAGCATTTT. Amino acids: CASSFGSPLQPQHF.

This clonotype was seen many times. The rearrangement links TRBV6-2 or TRBV6-3 to TRBJ2-7; 10 positions match TRBD1. Germline CDR1 and CDR2: MNHEY and SVGEGT. The V segment lost 4 bases and the J segment 2 bases; nucleotides outside the gene matches: 5. The CDR3 extends over 15 amino acids. CDR3 amino acids: CASSSPGQGPYEQYF. CDR3 nucleotide sequence: TGTGCCAGCAGTTCCCCGGGACAGGGGCCCTACGAGCAGTACTTC.

This clonotype was seen at least ten times. J is TRBJ1-2 and V is TRBV5-1, with 9 bases identical to TRBD1. The CDR3 is 14 amino acids. Looked up from germline, CDR1 is SGHRS and CDR2 is YFSETQ. With 4 bases clipped from V and 2 bases from J, the junction kept 3 bases outside the gene matches. The CDR3 is CASSEGQGNYGYTF. CDR3 DNA: TGCGCCAGCAGCGAGGGACAGGGAAACTATGGCTACACCTTC.

To note about this clonotype: An end of the junction does not agree with germline; a read error may underlie this. V and J are TRBV6-5 and TRBJ1-1, with 10 bases fitting TRBD1. This CDR3 spans 13 amino acids. CDR1 is MNHEY, CDR2 SVGAGI, per germline. This CDR3 is CASSYLRQGARRF. The CDR3 DNA follows: TGTGCCAGCAGTTACCTGCGACAGGGGGCGCGTCGGTTT.

This clonotype was seen at least ten times. The rearrangement uses TRBV30 and TRBJ1-1, with a tentative D call TRBD1 (5 bases). CDR1 and CDR2 (germline): GTSNPN, SVGIG (reference sequence). CDR3 size: 13 residues. V lost 6 bases and J 2 bases, leaving 13 bases between the germline ends. Written as DNA, the CDR3 is TGTGCCTGCGCCGACAGCAGCAACACTGAAGCTTTCTTT. Protein: CACADSSNTEAFF.

This clonotype has just a few counts. This chain joins TRBV20-1 and TRBJ2-6; D may be TRBD1 or TRBD2 (5 bases each). The CDR3 sequence is 18 residues long. Trimming removed 1 base at V and 0 bases at J, with 16 bases between. Germline CDR1 is DFQATT and CDR2 is SNEGSKA (reference sequence). This CDR3 is CSARAGRGEFSGANVLTF. The CDR3 DNA follows: TGCAGTGCTAGAGCCGGAAGAGGGGAATTCTCTGGGGCCAACGTCCTGACTTTC.

The chain links TRBV30 to TRBJ2-5; tentatively, D is TRBD2 (5 bases). Trimming cost V 0 bases and J 5 bases, with 13 bases left between them. Per germline, CDR1 GTSNPN and CDR2 SVGIG (reference sequence). The CDR3 extends over 14 amino acids. In nucleotides, the CDR3 is TGTGCCTGGAGTGTACGTCGGGGATCTGAGACCCAGTACTTC. Translation: CAWSVRRGSETQYF.

This clonotype came up many times. The J gene is TRBJ1-1, the V gene TRBV6-5, with D perhaps matching TRBD1 (5 bases). Deletions cut 2 bases from V and 10 bases from J, with 17 bases between. The CDR3 runs 14 residues. The germline V gene has CDR1 MNHEY and CDR2 SVGAGI. The CDR3 region is CASSYVAGGEGAFF. The CDR3 DNA reads TGTGCCAGCAGTTACGTTGCCGGGGGAGAAGGAGCTTTCTTT.

This clonotype was recorded at least ten times. In nucleotides, the CDR3 is TGCAGCGTTTCAGGGGGGGGCCGTTACGAGCAGTACTTC. Amino acids: CSVSGGGRYEQYF. V gene TRBV29-1 combines with J gene TRBJ2-7; the D gene could be TRBD1 or TRBD2 (7 bases each). CDR3 length: 13 residues. Per germline, CDR1 SQVTM and CDR2 ANQGSEA. Trimming removed 5 bases at V and 4 bases at J, with 15 bases between.

The sample holds many counts of this clonotype. The rearrangement joins TRBV12-3 or TRBV12-4 to TRBJ1-1; no reliable D call. The CDR3 runs to 15 residues. Trimming left V 2 bases short and J 0 bases short, with 10 bases between. Here the CDR3 reads CASSLLLGMNTEAFF. DNA of the CDR3: TGTGCCAGCAGTTTACTACTAGGAATGAACACTGAAGCTTTCTTT.

This sequence joins TRBV12-3 or TRBV12-4 and TRBJ2-2, with D unclear. V was shortened by 7 bases and J by 2 bases, with 14 bases between the two germline ends. The CDR3 is 15 residues long. The CDR3 loop is CASNLRLANTGELFF. CDR3 in DNA: TGTGCCAGCAACTTACGGCTCGCCAACACCGGGGAGCTGTTTTTT.

There are many counts of this clonotype. The chain is built from TRBV14 and TRBJ2-7, with 7 bases identical to TRBD1. This CDR3 contains 15 residues. Losses at the gene ends were 3 bases for V and 4 bases for J; bases not matched to a gene: 9. The germline V gene has CDR1 SGHDN and CDR2 FVKESK. The CDR3 here is CASSHPRQGEYEQYF. In DNA form, the CDR3 reads TGTGCCAGCAGCCACCCCAGACAGGGAGAGTACGAGCAGTACTTC.

This clonotype was detected only a few times. The chain recombines TRBV7-8 with TRBJ2-7, with TRBD2 matching 15 bases. The ends lost 5 bases at V and 4 bases at J; junction bases unmatched: 6. CDR1 SGHVS and CDR2 FQNEAQ come from the germline V gene. The CDR3 runs 16 residues. CDR3 in amino acids: CASSRGLAGGFYEQYF. DNA of the CDR3: TGTGCCAGCAGCCGCGGACTAGCGGGGGGGTTTTACGAGCAGTACTTC.

There are many counts of this clonotype. The chain combines TRBV11-2 with TRBJ1-2; 9 nucleotides match TRBD1. J gave up 5 bases and V 5 bases, and 6 bases lay outside the gene matches. The CDR3 is 14 amino acids. In germline, CDR1 is SGHAT, CDR2 FQNNGV. In nucleotides, the CDR3 is TGTGCCAGCAGCCGGACAGGGGATGGGTATGGCTACACCTTC. Its translation is CASSRTGDGYGYTF.